These 6 T cell receptor beta chains originate from one sample sequenced in a study of T cells in Graves' hyperthyroidism and ophthalmopathy (dated by TCRdb to 2018 to 2020). The receptor library was made with multiplex PCR. The sequencer listed for this sample is Illumina HiSeq 2000. TCR beta CDR3 regions were amplified from RNA transcripts. The first round of RT-PCR for the TCR CDR3 was performed with the HTBI primer set and the Qiagen OneStep RT-PCR kit. TCRdb trimmed public reads at Q25 via fastp, called clones via MiXCR and kept in-frame beta chains. Identical CDR3 protein sequences are pooled into one entry, listed with their most common genes and DNA. In this sample the table shows some 400,000 distinct CDR3 sequences, under 20% of which occur a single time. 3.7% of the sample lies in the top ten. The sequencing sample was made of blood. Every receptor here comes from a young woman with Graves' hyperthyroidism.

The chain recombines TRBV15 with TRBJ2-5; possible D gene TRBD2, 5 bases. The CDR3 is 14 residues long. The germline V and J ends were trimmed by 3 bases and 7 bases, with 15 bases remaining between them. Germline assignment: CDR1 LNHNV and CDR2 YYDKDF (reference sequence). Here the CDR3 reads CATSSDEGEGTQYF. The CDR3 nucleotides are TGTGCCACCAGCAGTGATGAGGGCGAGGGGACCCAGTACTTC. Full variable domain (remainder filled in from reference TRBV15 and TRBJ2-5): DAMVIQNPRYQVTQFGKPVTLSCSQTLNHNVMYWYQQKSSQAPKLLFHYYDKDFNNEADTPDNFQSRRPNTSFCFLDIRSPGLGDTAMYLCATSSDEGEGTQYFGPGTRLLVL.

The CDR3 loop reads CSAGDRRTNYGYTF. The CDR3, as DNA: TGCAGTGCTGGGGACAGAAGGACTAACTATGGCTACACCTTC. V and J are TRBV20-1 and TRBJ1-2, with 7 bases matching TRBD1. This CDR3 contains 14 residues. Per germline, CDR1 DFQATT and CDR2 SNEGSKA (reference sequence). V lost 5 bases, J lost 0 bases, and 6 bases stayed unmatched.

This clonotype has a count of ten or more. The chain has TRBV27 and TRBJ1-5; unclear D gene. This CDR3 region has 16 residues. CDR1 and CDR2 (germline): MNHEY, SMNVEV (reference sequence). The V gene lost 0 bases and the J gene lost 7 bases, with 16 bases spanning the gap. In DNA, the CDR3 is TGTGCCAGCAGTTTATCGTGGGGAGACCTTGGGCAGCCCCAGCATTTT. Its protein product is CASSLSWGDLGQPQHF.

This CDR3 reads CASRAAGGSYEQYF. DNA of the CDR3: TGTGCCAGCAGGGCAGCGGGAGGATCGTACGAGCAGTACTTC. The chain links TRBV12-3 or TRBV12-4 to TRBJ2-7; TRBD2 aligns across 9 bases. This CDR3 contains 14 residues. With 6 bases clipped from V and 4 bases from J, the junction kept 7 bases outside the gene matches.

This clonotype showed up many times. The chain links TRBV5-4 to TRBJ1-1, with D perhaps TRBD1 (5 bases). The germline gives CDR1 SGHNT, CDR2 YYREEE (reference sequence). This CDR3 comprises 14 residues. V was shortened by 0 bases and J by 5 bases, with 11 bases between the two germline ends. CDR3 in amino acids: CASSLGGKYTEAFF. The CDR3 bases are TGTGCCAGCAGCTTGGGGGGGAAGTATACTGAAGCTTTCTTT.

This clonotype was detected ten times or more. The chain is built from TRBV6-1 and TRBJ2-7, with D possibly matching TRBD1 (6 bases). Germline V lookup: CDR1 MNHNS, CDR2 SASEGT. The CDR3 has 14 amino acids. The V end lost 3 bases, the J end lost 0 bases, and 9 bases lay between the germline ends. The CDR3 bases are TGTGCCAGCAGTGATAACAGGGACTCCTACGAGCAGTACTTC. Amino acids: CASSDNRDSYEQYF.